A single sample gave rise to the 29 T cell receptor beta chains below, sequenced in a study of blood T cell repertoires in COVID-19. Assay: immunoSEQ multiplex PCR; the TCRdb copy retains only in-frame clones and omits some. The profile shows tens of thousands of clones, over 75% of them singletons. Sequencing input: peripheral blood. The receptors here all came from a man between 65 and 85 years old with acute or convalescent COVID-19.

Only one count was recorded for this clone. The rearrangement uses TRBV7-2 and TRBJ2-1, with 9 bases lining up with TRBD2. V gave up 2 bases and J gave up 6 bases; unmatched junction bases: 5. The length of the CDR3 is 15 residues. The germline V gene encodes CDR1 SGHTA and CDR2 FQGNSA. The CDR3 nucleotides read TGTGCCAGCAGCTTAAACAGCGGGAGGTTCAATGAGCAGTTCTTC. As protein: CASSLNSGRFNEQFF.

The chain couples TRBV11-2 to TRBJ2-3, with D tentatively TRBD1 (6 bases). Germline CDR1 reads SGHAT; CDR2 reads FQNNGV. The CDR3 loop spans 12 amino acids. The germline V and J ends were trimmed by 5 bases and 6 bases, with 9 bases remaining between them. DNA of the CDR3: TGTGCCAGCAGCCCTCAGGGGGATACGCAGTATTTT. As protein: CASSPQGDTQYF.

The genes are TRBV5-1 and TRBJ1-1; a weak D match, TRBD1 (6 bases). In germline, CDR1 is SGHRS, CDR2 YFSETQ. V lost 4 bases and J 3 bases, leaving 10 bases between the germline ends. This CDR3 spans 13 amino acids. This CDR3 is CASSIQGYTEAFF. CDR3 bases: TGCGCCAGCAGCATACAGGGCTACACTGAAGCTTTCTTT.

The genes are TRBV29-1 and TRBJ1-1; perhaps TRBD1 as D (6 bases). The V gene's germline CDR1 is SQVTM and CDR2 ANQGSEA. Deletions cut 1 base from V and 10 bases from J, with 13 bases between. This CDR3 contains 12 residues. The CDR3 protein is CSVEAGTLTAFF. The CDR3 DNA is TGCAGCGTTGAAGCGGGGACATTAACAGCTTTCTTT.

This sequence joins TRBV10-1 and TRBJ1-1; weak D call: TRBD1 (5 bases). V was cut by 4 bases and J by 5 bases, with 14 bases left in between. This CDR3 is 14 amino acids long. The germline CDR1 and CDR2 sequences are WNHNN and SYGVQD (reference sequence). The CDR3 DNA reads TGCGCCAGCAGTGCCAGGGTACCTCTTACTGAAGCTTTCTTT. Amino acids: CASSARVPLTEAFF.

The rearrangement uses TRBV3-1 (or the pseudogene TRBV3-2) and TRBJ1-5; no definite D call. This CDR3 has 15 residues. Between the trimmed V and J ends, which lost 0 bases and 4 bases, there was a span of 10 bases. Germline V CDR1 and CDR2: LGHDT, YNNKEL (reference sequence). The CDR3 sequence is CASSQDSAGNQPQHF. The CDR3 DNA reads as TGTGCCAGCAGCCAAGATTCGGCGGGAAATCAGCCCCAGCATTTT.

This chain joins TRBV19 and TRBJ1-1; D uncertain. The CDR3 contains 13 residues. Germline assignment: CDR1 LNHDA and CDR2 SQIVND (reference sequence). The ends were cut back, 6 bases at V and 0 bases at J, with 8 bases in the middle. The CDR3 sequence is CASRANLNTEAFF. DNA of the CDR3: TGTGCCAGTAGAGCAAACTTGAACACTGAAGCTTTCTTT.

The chain uses TRBV7-2 and TRBJ2-7, with 8 bases lining up with TRBD1. CDR3 length: 13 residues. Germline V gene sequence: CDR1 SGHTA, CDR2 FQGNSA. The trim removed 5 bases at V and 5 bases at J, leaving 5 bases unmatched. CDR3 DNA sequence: TGTGCCAGCAGCGTGGACAGGGCCGACGAGCAGTACTTC. It is translated as CASSVDRADEQYF.

The chain is built from TRBV28 and TRBJ1-5, with TRBD1 matching over 8 bases. The CDR3 extends over 13 amino acids. V trimming: 10 bases; J trimming: 7 bases; junction bases outside the gene matches: 9. The germline CDR1 and CDR2 sequences are MDHEN and SYDVKM. The CDR3 loop reads CATGQGDEQPQHF. DNA of the CDR3: TGTGCCACCGGACAGGGCGACGAGCAGCCCCAGCATTTT.

The CDR3 sequence is CASSLQIGSGETQYF. The CDR3 bases are TGCGCCAGCAGCTTGCAAATTGGAAGCGGGGAGACCCAGTACTTC. V gene TRBV5-1 combines with J gene TRBJ2-5; D might be TRBD2 (6 bases). This CDR3 spans 15 amino acids. Per germline, CDR1 SGHRS and CDR2 YFSETQ. V gave up 1 base and J gave up 5 bases, with 15 bases separating them.

The rearrangement uses TRBV2 and TRBJ2-2; TRBD1 might be the D (6 bases). The V gene's germline CDR1 is SNHLY and CDR2 FYNNEI. The CDR3 loop spans 15 amino acids. Trimming took off 2 bases at V and 4 bases at J, with 11 bases between the two ends. The CDR3 nucleotides read TGTGCCAGCAGTGAACGCAGGGGTGGCACCGGGGAGCTGTTTTTT. Translation gives CASSERRGGTGELFF.

The CDR3 coding sequence is TGCGCCAGCAGCTTAAGGACAGGGTCTTCTGGAAACACCATATATTTT. Its protein is CASSLRTGSSGNTIYF. This rearrangement joins TRBV5-1 to TRBJ1-3; TRBD1 aligns across 8 bases. The junction had 5 bases not matched to a gene; V was cut back by 2 bases and J by 1 base. The CDR3 contains 16 residues. CDR1 is SGHRS, CDR2 YFSETQ, per germline.

The chain carries TRBV11-2 and TRBJ1-6; weak D call: TRBD1 (6 bases). The CDR3 extends over 14 amino acids. Deletions cut 5 bases from V and 5 bases from J, with 10 bases between. Germline lookup yields CDR1 SGHAT and CDR2 FQNNGV. CDR3 coding DNA: TGTGCCAGCAGCCAACAGGGAAATAATTCACCCCTCCACTTT. Its protein is CASSQQGNNSPLHF.

The chain uses TRBV27 and TRBJ1-1; D remains unclear. The CDR3 is made up of 14 amino acids. Germline loops: CDR1 MNHEY, CDR2 SMNVEV (reference sequence). V shed 0 bases and J shed 1 base, with 6 bases lying between them. CDR3 residues: CASSLSPGNTEAFF. The CDR3 DNA sequence: TGTGCCAGCAGTTTATCGCCCGGGAACACTGAAGCTTTCTTT.

V gene TRBV9 combines with J gene TRBJ1-3, with 8 bases identical to TRBD1. V shed 1 base and J 3 bases; nucleotides not matched to a gene: 9. Germline lookup yields CDR1 SGDLS and CDR2 YYNGEE. CDR3 length: 17 residues. CDR3 sequence: CASSVTDRGASGNTIYF. CDR3 nucleotide sequence: TGTGCCAGCAGCGTAACTGACAGGGGCGCAAGTGGAAACACCATATATTTT.

By share, this clone ranks as large. This chain uses TRBV5-1 with TRBJ2-1, with 12 bases lining up with TRBD2. The CDR3 sequence is 17 residues long. Germline assignment: CDR1 SGHRS and CDR2 YFSETQ. The V and J ends lost 0 bases and 7 bases, in that order; junction bases with no gene match: 8. The CDR3 DNA is TGCGCCAGCAGCTTGGAGGCTAGCGGGAGGGCTGATAATGAGCAGTTCTTC. Residues: CASSLEASGRADNEQFF.

The genes are TRBV19 and TRBJ1-4; D possibly corresponds to TRBD1 (5 bases). There are 13 residues in the CDR3. The germline V gene has CDR1 LNHDA and CDR2 SQIVND (reference sequence). V lost 9 bases and J lost 8, with 16 bases in between. The DNA of the CDR3 is TGTGCCAGCTCGAAAGGGGAGGGGGAAAAACTGTTTTTT. Protein sequence: CASSKGEGEKLFF.

The gene calls are TRBV28 and TRBJ2-7; 14 positions match TRBD2. This CDR3 is built from 15 residues. CDR1 MDHEN and CDR2 SYDVKM come from the germline V gene. V gave up 6 bases and J gave up 7 bases; unmatched junction bases: 8. CDR3 protein: CASRQWTSGRPEQYF. The CDR3 region has the DNA TGTGCCAGCAGGCAATGGACTAGCGGGAGGCCGGAGCAGTACTTC.

V gene TRBV28 combines with J gene TRBJ2-7; 7 nucleotides agree with TRBD2. From germline, CDR1 is MDHEN and CDR2 SYDVKM. V shed 1 base and J 0 bases; nucleotides not matched to a gene: 9. This CDR3 comprises 17 residues. The CDR3 protein is CASSLFAGGSSSYEQYF. The CDR3, as DNA: TGTGCCAGCAGTTTATTCGCTGGCGGGAGTAGCTCCTACGAGCAGTACTTC.

The chain combines TRBV5-4 with TRBJ1-1; possible D gene TRBD1, 5 bases. Germline loops: CDR1 SGHNT, CDR2 YYREEE (reference sequence). The germline V and J ends were trimmed by 4 bases and 5 bases, with 15 bases remaining between them. The CDR3 has 14 residues. CDR3 loop: CASSADGRGTEAFF. CDR3 DNA: TGTGCCAGCAGCGCCGATGGTAGGGGAACTGAAGCTTTCTTT.

The chain recombines TRBV6-6 with TRBJ2-1; unclear D gene. Germline CDR1 and CDR2: MNHNY and SVGAGI (reference sequence). The V gene lost 7 bases and the J gene lost 8 bases, with 9 bases spanning the gap. The CDR3 spans 11 residues. The CDR3 protein is CASTDVDEQFF. DNA for the CDR3: TGTGCCAGCACAGATGTCGATGAGCAGTTCTTC.

V usage is TRBV6-5 and J usage is TRBJ1-5; maybe TRBD1 (6 bases). Deletions cut 4 bases from V and 10 bases from J, with 17 bases between. CDR1 is MNHEY and CDR2 is SVGAGI in the germline V gene. The CDR3 spans 14 residues. The CDR3 DNA sequence: TGTGCCAGCAGTTCCGGCCGACAGGACCGACCCCAGCATTTT. Its translation: CASSSGRQDRPQHF.

The J gene is TRBJ1-5, the V gene TRBV19; D remains unclear. This CDR3 has 16 amino acids. V lost 3 bases to trimming and J lost 0 bases, with 12 bases between them. CDR1 and CDR2 from the germline V gene are LNHDA and SQIVND (reference sequence). For the CDR3, the DNA is TGTGCCAGTAGTATTCGAACAGTTTATAGCAATCAGCCCCAGCATTTT. Translation gives CASSIRTVYSNQPQHF.

The chain recombines TRBV10-1 with TRBJ1-1; 10 bases align to TRBD1. There are 13 residues in the CDR3. Germline CDR1 and CDR2: WNHNN and SYGVQD (reference sequence). Losses at the gene ends were 8 bases for V and 2 bases for J; bases not matched to a gene: 2. The CDR3 DNA follows: TGCGCCAGCGGACAGGGGGAAAACACTGAAGCTTTCTTT. It codes for CASGQGENTEAFF.

The J gene is TRBJ1-2, the V gene TRBV4-3; tentative D call: TRBD1 (5 bases). The CDR3 runs to 16 residues. Trimming left V 1 base short and J 5 bases short, with 17 bases between. CDR1 LGHNA and CDR2 YSLEER come from the germline V gene. The DNA for the CDR3 is TGCGCCAGCAGCCAAGGGCAGGGAGGCCACGTTTATGGCTACACCTTC. It yields the protein CASSQGQGGHVYGYTF.

J is TRBJ2-7 and V is TRBV6-5, with 10 bases lining up with TRBD1. J was trimmed by 7 bases and V by 5 bases; bases with no gene match: 8. The germline V gene encodes CDR1 MNHEY and CDR2 SVGAGI. The CDR3 totals 14 residues. CDR3 sequence (DNA): TGTGCCAGCAGTCGACAGGGGGCCCTGAGGGAGCAGTACTTC. This sequence encodes CASSRQGALREQYF.

In this sample, this clone turned up a few times. The chain employs TRBV11-2 and TRBJ2-7; TRBD1 matches at 7 bases. CDR3 size: 14 residues. Trimming took 5 bases from V and 2 from J; bases not matched to a gene: 6. In germline, CDR1 is SGHAT, CDR2 FQNNGV. The CDR3 region has the DNA TGTGCCAGCAGCGCCTTACAGGGGCCCTACGAGCAGTACTTC. Its translation: CASSALQGPYEQYF.

This sequence joins TRBV5-5 and TRBJ2-2, with 10 bases that match TRBD1. Germline V gene sequence: CDR1 SGHKS, CDR2 YYEKEE (reference sequence). Trimming at V came to 3 bases and at J to 5 bases, leaving 4 bases not matched to a gene. The CDR3 runs to 15 residues. The CDR3 nucleotides read TGTGCCAGCAGCTGGGACAGGGGCCAAACCGGGGAGCTGTTTTTT. It codes for CASSWDRGQTGELFF. Full variable domain (remainder filled in from reference TRBV5-5 and TRBJ2-2): DAGVTQSPTHLIKTRGQQVTLRCSPISGHKSVSWYQQVLGQGPQFIFQYYEKEERGRGNFPDRFSARQFPNYSSELNVNALLLGDSALYLCASSWDRGQTGELFFGEGSRLTVL.

This clone showed up just a few times. The J gene is TRBJ1-1, the V gene TRBV6-2 or TRBV6-3; a possible D gene is TRBD1 (5 bases). Trimming shortened V by 5 bases and J by 5 bases, and 9 bases separated the two germline ends. CDR1 is MNHEY and CDR2 is SVGEGT in the germline V gene. This CDR3 is 12 amino acids long. The CDR3 loop is CASSLDRTEAFF. CDR3 sequence (DNA): TGTGCCAGCAGTCTTGACAGAACTGAAGCTTTCTTT.